This T cell receptor beta chain emerged from a study of multiple sclerosis patients with progressive multifocal leukoencephalopathy. Study outcomes and limitations: Findings may reflect JC virus infection or just general immunocompromise. Before and during natalizumab, the clones expanded at PML already existed.

Produced via immunoSEQ multiplex PCR; TCRdb's table is partial and in-frame only. The data hold more than 30,000 clones, with 92% observed a single time. CDR3 size: 13 residues. Germline CDR1 SGHRS, CDR2 YFSETQ. Trimming removed 0 bases at V and 15 bases at J, with 13 bases between. The time point is: before natalizumab initiation. Prior interferon beta treatment was universal, and the PML patients were all female. The count of this clone is one. What it recognizes is unknown. V gene TRBV5-1 combines with J gene TRBJ2-6; D may be TRBD1 (6 bases). The specimen sequenced was PBMCs. This TCR was sampled from a man aged 25-40 years with multiple sclerosis. The CDR3 DNA sequence: TGCGCCAGCAGCTTGGGTGGGGGCGCAACCCTGACTTTC. Protein: CASSLGGGATLTF.